Reported below is one TCR beta chain. This specimen comes from a study of cytomegalovirus exposure and HLA in healthy donors. Some clones are missing from TCRdb's copy, which holds only in-frame ones; the method was immunoSEQ multiplex PCR. Of about 220,000 clones in the sample, around 90% were seen once. The sample was PBMCs. The TCR comes from a woman younger than 30 in good health and CMV-seronegative.

The DNA of the CDR3 is TGTGCCAGCAGACTGGGACAGGGAAACATTCAGTACTTC. It is translated as CASRLGQGNIQYF. The chain couples TRBV6-6 to TRBJ2-4; 9 bases match TRBD1. After removal of 6 bases from V and 6 bases from J, the junction contained 3 bases not matched to a gene. The CDR3 consists of 13 residues. Germline assignment: CDR1 MNHNY and CDR2 SVGAGI (reference sequence).